These 14 T cell receptor beta chains were sequenced from one sample in a study of blood T cell repertoires in COVID-19. TCRdb's table, derived via immunoSEQ multiplex PCR, lists solely in-frame clones and lacks some. The sample consists of roughly 70,000 clones, about 87% of them appearing once. The sequencing sample was made of peripheral blood. Receptor source: a woman aged 80 or over with active COVID-19.

The chain has TRBV15 and TRBJ1-1; TRBD1 might be the D (6 bases). The CDR3 spans 15 residues. With 0 bases removed from V and 2 bases from J, the gap between germline ends came to 10 bases. Germline V gives CDR1 LNHNV, CDR2 YYDKDF (reference sequence). CDR3: CATSRDQGINTEAFF. CDR3 DNA: TGTGCCACCAGCAGAGATCAGGGGATTAACACTGAAGCTTTCTTT.

The chain employs TRBV28 and TRBJ1-1; 10 bases match TRBD1. The length of the CDR3 is 12 residues. Germline V gene lookup returns CDR1 MDHEN and CDR2 SYDVKM. V gave up 6 bases and J gave up 11 bases; unmatched junction bases: 6. Here the CDR3 reads CASRSTGGEAFF. Written as DNA, the CDR3 is TGTGCCAGCAGGTCGACAGGGGGCGAGGCTTTCTTT.

This clone was seen only a few times. This chain links TRBV7-9 with TRBJ2-7; weak D call: TRBD2 (6 bases). The V gene lost 5 bases and the J gene lost 2 bases, with 19 bases spanning the gap. This CDR3 contains 16 residues. The germline V gene has CDR1 SEHNR and CDR2 FQNEAQ (reference sequence). In DNA form, the CDR3 reads TGTGCCAGCAGCAAGGTGGGACTCCCGGACGCCTACGAGCAGTACTTC. It yields the protein CASSKVGLPDAYEQYF.

The chain carries TRBV7-2 and TRBJ1-1; TRBD1 is a possible D gene (6 bases). V was pared by 2 bases and J by 1 base, with 8 bases between. In germline, CDR1 is SGHTA, CDR2 FQGNSA. The CDR3 has 14 residues. DNA for the CDR3: TGTGCCAGCAGCTTACAGGGGTCGAACACTGAAGCTTTCTTT. Residues: CASSLQGSNTEAFF.

This sequence joins TRBV28 and TRBJ1-5; the match to TRBD1 covers 8 bases. The CDR3 runs to 16 residues. Germline lookup yields CDR1 MDHEN and CDR2 SYDVKM. The V segment lost 4 bases and the J segment 2 bases; nucleotides outside the gene matches: 7. This CDR3 reads CASSSPQGAGNQPQHF. CDR3 bases: TGTGCCAGCAGTTCCCCTCAGGGGGCGGGCAATCAGCCCCAGCATTTT.

The V call is TRBV10-3, the J call TRBJ2-1, with 9 nucleotides matching TRBD1. V shed 6 bases, J shed 5 bases, and the junction held 8 bases outside the gene matches. The germline CDR1 and CDR2 sequences are ENHRY and SYGVKD. CDR3 size: 15 residues. CDR3 DNA: TGTGCCATCAGCGCGGGACAGGGCGTCAACAATGAGCAGTTCTTC. Residues: CAISAGQGVNNEQFF.

The table lists this clone with a count of one. The chain recombines TRBV10-3 with TRBJ2-5, with D possibly matching TRBD2 (6 bases). This CDR3 is built from 13 residues. With 6 bases removed from V and 5 bases from J, the gap between germline ends came to 13 bases. Germline V gene data show CDR1 as ENHRY and CDR2 as SYGVKD. This CDR3 is CAIRPFGTETQYF. CDR3 DNA: TGTGCCATCAGACCCTTTGGGACTGAGACCCAGTACTTC.

The chain carries TRBV11-3 and TRBJ2-1; 8 positions match TRBD1. The V and J ends lost 4 bases and 5 bases, in that order; junction bases with no gene match: 13. Germline CDR1 SGHNT, CDR2 YENEEA. CDR3 size: 17 residues. The CDR3 protein is CASSSSLAGQGHNEQFF. CDR3 nucleotide sequence: TGTGCCAGCAGCTCATCTTTGGCAGGACAGGGACACAATGAGCAGTTCTTC.

The chain employs TRBV11-2 and TRBJ2-1, with TRBD2 as a possible D gene (5 bases). Trimming left V 4 bases short and J 8 bases short, with 18 bases between. The CDR3 runs to 15 residues. Germline V gives CDR1 SGHAT, CDR2 FQNNGV. The DNA of the CDR3 is TGTGCCAGCAGCTCAGCAGCAGCGGCCCCCGATGAGCAGTTCTTC. This sequence encodes CASSSAAAAPDEQFF. The full variable domain, completed using reference TRBV11-2 and TRBJ2-1, is EAGVAQSPRYKIIEKRQSVAFWCNPISGHATLYWYQQILGQGPKLLIQFQNNGVVDDSQLPKDRFSAERLKGVDSTLKIQPAKLEDSAVYLCASSSAAAAPDEQFFGPGTRLTVL.

The chain joins TRBV19 to TRBJ1-2; 9 nucleotides agree with TRBD1. The CDR3 has 18 amino acids. V gave up 4 bases and J gave up 2 bases; unmatched junction bases: 14. The germline V gene encodes CDR1 LNHDA and CDR2 SQIVND (reference sequence). Written as DNA, the CDR3 is TGTGCCAGTAGTAAATTACCGGGACAGGGCGCTTTCAACTATGGCTACACCTTC. It is translated as CASSKLPGQGAFNYGYTF.

J is TRBJ1-1 and V is TRBV9; TRBD1 agrees at 7 bases. The J segment lost 2 bases and the V segment lost 4 bases, leaving 8 bases of the junction unmatched. CDR1 and CDR2 (germline): SGDLS, YYNGEE. This CDR3 has 15 residues. CDR3 sequence reads: CASSPSGTVNTEAFF. The CDR3 nucleotides read TGTGCCAGCAGCCCCTCCGGGACAGTCAACACTGAAGCTTTCTTT.

The rearrangement joins TRBV7-2 to TRBJ2-1; 10 bases fit TRBD1. The CDR3 has 14 amino acids. V lost 6 bases and J lost 8; bases outside the gene matches: 7. The germline CDR1 and CDR2 sequences are SGHTA and FQGNSA. The CDR3 loop reads CASSWTGGVHEQFF. CDR3 DNA: TGTGCCAGCAGTTGGACAGGGGGTGTACATGAGCAGTTCTTC.

The chain couples TRBV9 to TRBJ2-3, with D unresolved. In germline, CDR1 is SGDLS, CDR2 YYNGEE. This CDR3 spans 17 amino acids. Deletions cut 4 bases from V and 0 bases from J, with 18 bases between. The CDR3 loop is CASSHSLQKQSTDTQYF. As DNA, the CDR3 is TGTGCCAGCAGCCACTCCTTACAGAAGCAAAGCACAGATACGCAGTATTTT.

This chain connects TRBV4-2 to TRBJ1-2; 9 bases agree with TRBD1. This CDR3 contains 17 residues. The germline gives CDR1 LGHNA, CDR2 YNFKEQ. V lost 2 bases to trimming and J lost 4 bases; unmatched junction nucleotides: 11. The chain's CDR3 is CASSQQPTGQGSYGYTF. As DNA, the CDR3 is TGTGCCAGCAGCCAACAACCAACCGGACAGGGGAGCTATGGCTACACCTTC.